This is a list of T cell receptor beta chains from one sample in a study of resident and recirculating memory T cells in vitiligo. The protocol was immunoSEQ multiplex PCR, while the TCRdb copy is restricted to in-frame clones and leaves out a portion. Found here are approximately 69,000 clones, approximately 90% of them singletons; the top ten hold 4.9%. Material: blood. Every receptor here comes from a male donor with vitiligo. Both conserved end residues are part of each CDR3. A D gene is named only where the DNA matches it firmly. Some rows have no size entry. The others give once, few or many, or a class for an expanded clone.

abundance: NA
j_gene: TRBJ2-1
d_gene: TRBD2
v_gene: TRBV12-5
CDR3aa: CATSGGVGSYNEQFF
CDR3nt: TGTGCTACTTCCGGGGGGGTTGGCTCCTACAATGAGCAGTTCTTC

abundance: once
j_gene: TRBJ2-5
d_gene: TRBD2
v_gene: TRBV28
CDR3aa: CASTMGGFRTQYF
CDR3nt: TGTGCCAGCACCATGGGGGGGTTCAGGACCCAGTACTTC

abundance: NA
j_gene: TRBJ2-7
d_gene: NA
v_gene: TRBV11-3
CDR3aa: CASSLGHSIPHEQYF
CDR3nt: TGTGCCAGCAGCTTAGGCCACTCCATCCCCCACGAGCAGTACTTC

abundance: NA
j_gene: TRBJ1-1
d_gene: NA
v_gene: TRBV27
CDR3aa: CASRGLNTEAFF
CDR3nt: TGTGCCAGCAGGGGGCTTAACACTGAAGCTTTCTTT

abundance: NA
j_gene: TRBJ2-7
d_gene: NA
v_gene: TRBV7-8
CDR3aa: CASSYSGVSGEQYF
CDR3nt: TGTGCCAGCAGTTACTCGGGGGTGTCGGGCGAGCAGTACTTC

abundance: NA
j_gene: TRBJ1-1
d_gene: TRBD1
v_gene: TRBV9
CDR3aa: CASSVAEGTGGRNTEAFF
CDR3nt: TGTGCCAGCAGCGTAGCAGAGGGGACAGGGGGTCGGAACACTGAAGCTTTCTTT

abundance: NA
j_gene: TRBJ2-1
d_gene: TRBD2
v_gene: TRBV6-1
CDR3aa: CASTSLAGGPREQFF
CDR3nt: TGTGCCAGCACTTCACTAGCGGGGGGGCCCCGTGAGCAGTTCTTC

abundance: NA
j_gene: TRBJ1-2
d_gene: TRBD1
v_gene: TRBV9
CDR3aa: CASSGYQGAAYGYTF
CDR3nt: TGTGCCAGCAGCGGATACCAGGGGGCCGCCTATGGCTACACCTTC

abundance: once
j_gene: TRBJ1-4
d_gene: NA
v_gene: TRBV11-3
CDR3aa: CASSLDPRDTLVATNEKLFF
CDR3nt: TGTGCCAGCAGCTTAGACCCCCGGGACACCCTAGTGGCAACTAATGAAAAACTGTTTTTT

abundance: NA
j_gene: TRBJ2-3
d_gene: NA
v_gene: TRBV4-3
CDR3aa: CASSQGLTDTDTQYF
CDR3nt: TGCGCCAGCAGCCAAGGTTTGACAGACACAGATACGCAGTATTTT

abundance: NA
j_gene: TRBJ1-1
d_gene: NA
v_gene: TRBV11-1
CDR3aa: CASRFTGLSEAFF
CDR3nt: TGTGCCAGCAGGTTTACAGGGCTATCGGAAGCTTTCTTT

abundance: NA
j_gene: TRBJ1-1
d_gene: TRBD1
v_gene: TRBV15
CDR3aa: CATSGGTDPNTEAFF
CDR3nt: TGTGCCACCAGCGGGGGGACAGACCCGAACACTGAAGCTTTCTTT

abundance: NA
j_gene: TRBJ2-1
d_gene: TRBD2
v_gene: TRBV2
CDR3aa: CASSRGLANFDEQFF
CDR3nt: TGTGCCAGCAGTCGTGGACTAGCGAATTTCGATGAGCAGTTCTTC

abundance: NA
j_gene: TRBJ2-7
d_gene: NA
v_gene: TRBV5-1
CDR3aa: CASSKGPYEQYF
CDR3nt: TGCGCCAGCAGTAAGGGGCCCTACGAGCAGTACTTC

abundance: NA
j_gene: TRBJ1-2
d_gene: NA
v_gene: TRBV5-1
CDR3aa: CASSLRPEDYGYTF
CDR3nt: TGCGCCAGCAGCTTGAGACCAGAGGACTATGGCTACACCTTC